A selection of T cell receptor beta chains follows, all from one sample in a study of blood T cell repertoires in COVID-19. Sequencing was performed with immunoSEQ multiplex PCR; in TCRdb, only in-frame clones are kept and a portion is missing. The table includes approximately 150,000 clones, 87% detected once. Sequencing used peripheral blood. The receptors here all came from a woman aged 45-59 years with acute or convalescent COVID-19. Both conserved end residues are part of each CDR3. The order of the fields is J gene, clone size, V gene, D gene, CDR3 protein, CDR3 DNA. D genes are given only for firm matches. Clone size is stated in some rows and not others, as once, few, many or a class when expanded.

TRBJ2-4 | - | TRBV11-1 | - | CASSSGVRAKNIQYF | TGTGCCAGCAGCTCCGGGGTCCGAGCCAAAAACATTCAGTACTTC
TRBJ2-1 | - | TRBV30 | TRBD1 | CAWGQDSSYNEQFF | TGTGCCTGGGGACAGGACTCCTCCTACAATGAGCAGTTCTTC
TRBJ1-1 | - | TRBV4-2 | - | CASSQGKGDTEAFF | TGTGCCAGCAGCCAAGGCAAAGGGGACACTGAAGCTTTCTTT
TRBJ1-2 | - | TRBV27 | TRBD1 | CASRELTGTGKNGYTF | TGTGCCAGCAGGGAACTCACCGGGACAGGAAAAAATGGCTACACCTTC
TRBJ2-1 | - | TRBV11-1 | TRBD1 | CASSFGQGSLSEQFF | TGTGCCAGCAGCTTCGGACAGGGGTCTCTAAGTGAGCAGTTCTTC
TRBJ2-1 | few | TRBV5-1 | TRBD2 | CASSWAPSGSSYNEQFF | TGCGCCAGCAGCTGGGCCCCTAGCGGGTCCTCCTACAATGAGCAGTTCTTC
TRBJ2-7 | once | TRBV10-1 | TRBD1 | CASSERGHLEQYF | TGCGCCAGCAGTGAGAGGGGGCATCTCGAGCAGTACTTC
TRBJ2-2 | - | TRBV11-3 | TRBD2 | CASSLGSGRAHTGELFF | TGTGCCAGCAGCTTAGGGAGCGGGAGGGCCCACACCGGGGAGCTGTTTTTT
TRBJ2-2 | few | TRBV27 | - | CASHAGADTGELFF | TGTGCCAGTCATGCAGGGGCGGACACCGGGGAGCTGTTTTTT
TRBJ1-2 | - | TRBV30 | - | CAWSVQGIVYGYTF | TGTGCCTGGAGTGTTCAGGGGATAGTCTATGGCTACACCTTC
TRBJ2-7 | - | TRBV2 | - | CASSLDTQSSYEQYF | TGTGCCAGCAGTTTGGACACCCAGAGCTCCTACGAGCAGTACTTC
TRBJ2-7 | - | TRBV5-3 | TRBD2 | CARSLAGGRADGEQYF | TGTGCCAGAAGCTTGGCTGGCGGGAGGGCCGATGGCGAGCAGTACTTC
TRBJ2-3 | - | TRBV20-1 | - | CSASTGLTTDTQYF | TGCAGTGCTAGTACAGGGCTTACCACAGATACGCAGTATTTT
TRBJ1-6 | - | TRBV3-1/TRBV3-2 | - | CASSQGNSQNSPLHF | TGTGCCAGCAGCCAAGGGAACAGTCAAAATTCACCCCTCCACTTT
TRBJ1-6 | few | TRBV4-1 | TRBD1 | CASSQGQGNSPLHF | TGCGCCAGCAGCCAAGGACAGGGTAATTCACCCCTCCACTTT
TRBJ1-3 | - | TRBV6-5 | - | CASSFTSGAGNTIYF | TGTGCCAGCAGTTTCACCTCGGGGGCTGGAAACACCATATATTTT
TRBJ2-7 | - | TRBV18 | TRBD1 | CASSFGTGLDEQYF | TGTGCCAGCTCATTCGGGACAGGGCTCGACGAGCAGTACTTC
TRBJ1-1 | - | TRBV23-1 | - | CASSQSQGVARLGRGNTEAFF | TGCGCCAGCAGTCAATCGCAGGGAGTCGCGCGTCTCGGCAGGGGGAACACTGAAGCTTTCTTT
TRBJ2-5 | - | TRBV10-3 | - | CAISGGTSPSQGTQYF | TGTGCCATCAGTGGGGGGACGTCACCTTCACAGGGGACCCAGTACTTC
TRBJ2-5 | - | TRBV5-5 | - | CASSRRGAETQYF | TGTGCCAGCAGCCGCCGGGGGGCAGAGACCCAGTACTTC
TRBJ2-5 | - | TRBV7-9 | TRBD2 | CASSPTLAGVGKTQYF | TGTGCCAGCAGCCCCACATTAGCGGGAGTAGGGAAGACCCAGTACTTC
TRBJ1-4 | - | TRBV11-2 | - | CASSGTFPGLPGEKLFF | TGTGCCAGCAGCGGTACTTTCCCGGGACTGCCTGGAGAAAAACTGTTTTTT
TRBJ2-7 | - | TRBV24-1 | TRBD1 | CATSPPTGEVSYEQYF | TGTGCCACCAGTCCCCCGACAGGGGAGGTATCTTACGAGCAGTACTTC
TRBJ1-1 | once | TRBV6-5 | - | CASTPGTNTEAFF | TGTGCCAGCACCCCGGGGACAAACACTGAAGCTTTCTTT
TRBJ2-7 | - | TRBV28 | - | CASSSDSYEQYF | TGTGCCAGCAGTTCTGACAGCTACGAGCAGTACTTC
TRBJ1-4 | few | TRBV18 | - | CASSPKEFGPHVKLFF | TGTGCCAGCTCACCGAAGGAGTTCGGTCCCCATGTAAAACTGTTTTTT
TRBJ2-7 | - | TRBV24-1 | - | CATGRGTTYEQYF | TGTGCCACAGGAAGGGGGACTACCTACGAGCAGTACTTC
TRBJ2-3 | - | TRBV11-2 | TRBD1 | CASSQGASGTDTQYF | TGTGCCAGCAGCCAGGGGGCGTCTGGCACAGATACGCAGTATTTT
TRBJ1-5 | - | TRBV7-2 | TRBD1 | CASSLQGANQPQHF | TGTGCCAGCAGCCTACAGGGGGCGAATCAGCCCCAGCATTTT
TRBJ1-6 | - | TRBV11-3 | TRBD1 | CASSATGGAGNSPLHF | TGTGCCAGCAGCGCTACAGGGGGCGCGGGTAATTCACCCCTCCACTTT
TRBJ1-4 | - | TRBV29-1 | TRBD1 | CSGGTGSNEKLFF | TGCAGCGGGGGGACAGGGTCTAATGAAAAACTGTTTTTT
TRBJ1-1 | - | TRBV19 | TRBD1 | CASSYRREGANTEAFF | TGTGCCAGTAGTTATCGTCGTGAGGGGGCGAACACTGAAGCTTTCTTT